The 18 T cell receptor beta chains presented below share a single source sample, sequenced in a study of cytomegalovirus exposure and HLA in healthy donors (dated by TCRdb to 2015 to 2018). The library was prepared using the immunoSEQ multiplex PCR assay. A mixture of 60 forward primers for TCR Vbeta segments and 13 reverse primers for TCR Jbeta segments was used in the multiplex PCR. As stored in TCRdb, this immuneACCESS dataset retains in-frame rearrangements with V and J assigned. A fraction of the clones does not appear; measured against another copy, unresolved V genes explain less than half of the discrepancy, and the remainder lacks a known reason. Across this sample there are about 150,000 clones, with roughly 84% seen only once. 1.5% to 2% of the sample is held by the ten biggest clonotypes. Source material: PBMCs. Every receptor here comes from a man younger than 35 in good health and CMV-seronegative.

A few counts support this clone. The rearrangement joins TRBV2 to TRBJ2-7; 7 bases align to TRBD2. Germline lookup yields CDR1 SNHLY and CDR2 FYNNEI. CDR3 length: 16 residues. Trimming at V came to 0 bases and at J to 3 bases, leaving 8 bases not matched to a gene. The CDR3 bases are TGTGCCAGCAGTGAAGCGGGAGGGGTCCTTTTCTACGAGCAGTACTTC. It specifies CASSEAGGVLFYEQYF.

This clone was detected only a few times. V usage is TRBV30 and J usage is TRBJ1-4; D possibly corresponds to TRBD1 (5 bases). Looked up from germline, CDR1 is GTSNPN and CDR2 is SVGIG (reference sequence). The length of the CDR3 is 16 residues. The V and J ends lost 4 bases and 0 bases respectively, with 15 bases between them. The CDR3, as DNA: TGTGCCTGGACAGGGCCAGGCTCCTCAACTAATGAAAAACTGTTTTTT. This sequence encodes CAWTGPGSSTNEKLFF.

CDR3 coding DNA: TGTGCCAGCAGTCAGACCGACAGGGGTGAAAAACTGTTTTTT. This sequence encodes CASSQTDRGEKLFF. The chain carries TRBV7-9 and TRBJ1-4; TRBD1 aligns across 8 bases. This CDR3 region has 14 residues. In germline, CDR1 is SEHNR, CDR2 FQNEAQ (reference sequence). J was trimmed by 7 bases and V by 6 bases; bases with no gene match: 7. The full variable domain, its missing parts supplied by reference TRBV7-9 and TRBJ1-4, is DTGVSQNPRHKITKRGQNVTFRCDPISEHNRLYWYRQTLGQGPEFLTYFQNEAQLEKSRLLSDRFSAERPKGSFSTLEIQRTEQGDSAMYLCASSQTDRGEKLFFGSGTQLSVL.

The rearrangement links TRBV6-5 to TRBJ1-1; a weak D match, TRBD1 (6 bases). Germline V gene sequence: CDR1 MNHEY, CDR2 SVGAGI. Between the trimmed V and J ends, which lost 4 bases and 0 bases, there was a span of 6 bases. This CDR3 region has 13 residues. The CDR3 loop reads CASSSGVNTEAFF. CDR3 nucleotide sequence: TGTGCCAGCAGTTCAGGGGTGAACACTGAAGCTTTCTTT.

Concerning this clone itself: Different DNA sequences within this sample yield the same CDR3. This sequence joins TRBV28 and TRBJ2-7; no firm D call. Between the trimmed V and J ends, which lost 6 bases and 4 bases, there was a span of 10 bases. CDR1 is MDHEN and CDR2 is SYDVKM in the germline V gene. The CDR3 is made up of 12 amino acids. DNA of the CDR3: TGTGCCAGCAGCCTCCCCGGGTACGAGCAGTACTTC. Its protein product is CASSLPGYEQYF.

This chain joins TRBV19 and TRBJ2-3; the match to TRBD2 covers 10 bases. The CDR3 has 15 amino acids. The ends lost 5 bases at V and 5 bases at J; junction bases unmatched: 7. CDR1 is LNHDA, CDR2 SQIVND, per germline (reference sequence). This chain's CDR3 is CASSPTSGLGDTQYF. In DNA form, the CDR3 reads TGTGCCAGTAGTCCGACTAGCGGGTTGGGAGATACGCAGTATTTT.

CDR3 DNA: TGCGCCAGCAGCCCTAGTAGGGGGAGGGAAGTGGCCGGGGAGCTGTTTTTT. Protein product: CASSPSRGREVAGELFF. The chain couples TRBV4-3 to TRBJ2-2, with a weak D call TRBD2 (7 bases). Per the germline V gene, CDR1 is LGHNA and CDR2 is YSLEER. The CDR3 loop spans 17 amino acids. V lost 4 bases and J 6 bases, leaving 21 bases between the germline ends.

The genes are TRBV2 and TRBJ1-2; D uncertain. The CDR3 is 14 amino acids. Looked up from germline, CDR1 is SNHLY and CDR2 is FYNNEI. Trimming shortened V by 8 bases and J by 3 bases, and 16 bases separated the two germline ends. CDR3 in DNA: TGTGCCAGCCGATCCCCGGCAGACTACTATGGCTACACCTTC. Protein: CASRSPADYYGYTF.

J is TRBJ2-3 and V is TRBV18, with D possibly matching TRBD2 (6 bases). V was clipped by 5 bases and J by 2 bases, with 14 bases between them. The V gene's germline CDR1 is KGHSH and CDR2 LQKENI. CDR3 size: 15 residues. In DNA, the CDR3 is TGTGCCAGCTCAGACCGGGACTGGGACACAGATACGCAGTATTTT. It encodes CASSDRDWDTDTQYF.

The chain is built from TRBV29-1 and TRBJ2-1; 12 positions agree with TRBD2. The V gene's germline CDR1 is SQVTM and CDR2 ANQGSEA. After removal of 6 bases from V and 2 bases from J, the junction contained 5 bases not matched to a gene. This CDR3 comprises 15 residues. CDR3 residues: CSVPTSGSAYNEQFF. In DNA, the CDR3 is TGCAGCGTGCCGACTAGCGGGAGTGCCTACAATGAGCAGTTCTTC.

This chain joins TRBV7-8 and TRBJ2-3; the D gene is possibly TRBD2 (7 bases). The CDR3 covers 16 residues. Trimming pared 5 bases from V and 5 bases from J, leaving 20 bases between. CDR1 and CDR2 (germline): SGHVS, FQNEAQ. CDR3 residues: CASSVDGGGREDTQYF. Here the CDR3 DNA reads TGTGCCAGCAGCGTAGATGGGGGGGGCCGGGAAGATACGCAGTATTTT. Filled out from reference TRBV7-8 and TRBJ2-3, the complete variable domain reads GAGVSQSPRYKVAKRGQDVALRCDPISGHVSLFWYQQALGQGPEFLTYFQNEAQLDKSGLPSDRFFAERPEGSVSTLKIQRTQQEDSAVYLCASSVDGGGREDTQYFGPGTRLTVL.

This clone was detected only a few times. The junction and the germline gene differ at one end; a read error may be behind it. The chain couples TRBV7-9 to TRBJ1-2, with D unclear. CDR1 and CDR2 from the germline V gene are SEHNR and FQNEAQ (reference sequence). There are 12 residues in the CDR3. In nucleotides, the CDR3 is TGTTCCAGCAGCTCCGGCGGTTATGGCTACACCTTC. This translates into CSSSSGGYGYTF.

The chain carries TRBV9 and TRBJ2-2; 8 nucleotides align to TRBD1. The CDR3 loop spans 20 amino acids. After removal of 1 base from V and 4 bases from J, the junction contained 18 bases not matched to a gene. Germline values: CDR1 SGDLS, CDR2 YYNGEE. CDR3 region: CASSVTLQAPGTGSTGELFF. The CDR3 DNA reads TGTGCCAGCAGCGTAACACTGCAAGCCCCCGGGACAGGTTCCACCGGGGAGCTGTTTTTT.

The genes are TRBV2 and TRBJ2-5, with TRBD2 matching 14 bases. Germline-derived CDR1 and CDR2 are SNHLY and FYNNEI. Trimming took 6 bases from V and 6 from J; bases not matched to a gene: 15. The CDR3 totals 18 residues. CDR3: CASRGGGLAGATVKTQYF. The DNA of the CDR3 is TGTGCCAGCAGAGGGGGGGGACTAGCGGGGGCCACGGTAAAGACCCAGTACTTC.

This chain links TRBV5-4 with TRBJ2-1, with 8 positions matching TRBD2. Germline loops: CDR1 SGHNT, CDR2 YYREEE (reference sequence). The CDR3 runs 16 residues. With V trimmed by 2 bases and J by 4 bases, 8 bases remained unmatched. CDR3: CASSFPLAGQYNEQFF. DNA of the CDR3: TGTGCCAGCAGCTTCCCGCTAGCGGGCCAATACAATGAGCAGTTCTTC. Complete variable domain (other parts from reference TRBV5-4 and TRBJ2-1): ETGVTQSPTHLIKTRGQQVTLRCSSQSGHNTVSWYQQALGQGPQFIFQYYREEENGRGNFPPRFSGLQFPNYSSELNVNALELDDSALYLCASSFPLAGQYNEQFFGPGTRLTVL.

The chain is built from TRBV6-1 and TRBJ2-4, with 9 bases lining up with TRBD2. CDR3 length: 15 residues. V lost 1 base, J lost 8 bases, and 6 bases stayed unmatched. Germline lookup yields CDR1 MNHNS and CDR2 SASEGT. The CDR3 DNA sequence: TGTGCCAGCAGTGAAGGGGGAGCGGGGGGCGACATTCAGTACTTC. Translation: CASSEGGAGGDIQYF.

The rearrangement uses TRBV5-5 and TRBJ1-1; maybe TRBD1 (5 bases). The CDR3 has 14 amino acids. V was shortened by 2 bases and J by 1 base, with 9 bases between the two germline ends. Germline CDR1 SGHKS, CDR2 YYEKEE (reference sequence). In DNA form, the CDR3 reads TGTGCCAGCAGCTTCAGGGCCACGAACACTGAAGCTTTCTTT. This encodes CASSFRATNTEAFF.

The CDR3 DNA sequence: TGTGCCAGCAGGACCGACAGGGGCTTTGGTGAAAAACTGTTTTTT. This translates into CASRTDRGFGEKLFF. The J gene is TRBJ1-4, the V gene TRBV6-6; 8 bases match TRBD1. The CDR3 loop spans 15 amino acids. Losses at the gene ends were 6 bases for V and 7 bases for J; bases not matched to a gene: 10. The germline V gene encodes CDR1 MNHNY and CDR2 SVGAGI (reference sequence).